The rows below give T cell receptor beta chains drawn from one sample of a study of CD8 T cells in ankylosing spondylitis. TCRdb reprocessed the 5' RACE reads via MiXCR and lists one record per CDR3 protein. The table shows approximately 250,000 distinct CDR3 sequences, with 8.2% occurring only once. The material sequenced was blood, either unsorted or a sorted T cell fraction (not recorded which). The receptors were gathered from a female donor with ankylosing spondylitis or in good health (not recorded which). The CDR3 runs from the conserved cysteine through the conserved F or W. A D gene is named only where the DNA matches it firmly. For some rows the clone size is stated as once, few or many, or as a class when expanded; others skip it.

D | J | V | size | DNA | CDR3
- | TRBJ1-1 | TRBV7-9 | - | TGTGCCAGCAGCTCTGGGGGTGTGAACACTGAAGCTTTCTTT | CASSSGGVNTEAFF
- | TRBJ2-5 | TRBV5-1 | many | TGCGCCAGCAGCTTGGACCCGGGAGAGACCCAGTACTTC | CASSLDPGETQYF
- | TRBJ1-1 | TRBV19 | many | TGTGCCAGTAGTATAGACGACTTTTCCTCAAACACTGAAGCTTTCTTT | CASSIDDFSSNTEAFF
- | TRBJ1-3 | TRBV29-1 | - | TGCAGCGTCCAGAAAGGCTACACCATATATTTT | CSVQKGYTIYF
- | TRBJ1-6 | TRBV28 | many | TGTGCCAGCAGGGTACAGGGCTCCTATAATTCACCCCTCCACTTT | CASRVQGSYNSPLHF
- | TRBJ2-1 | TRBV24-1 | many | TGTGCCACCAGTGATTTGCAACGTGGGTTCGACAATGAGCAGTTCTTC | CATSDLQRGFDNEQFF
TRBD2 | TRBJ2-1 | TRBV7-3 | many | TGTGCCAGCAGCCATCTGGGGGGGCGTGGGACTAGCGGGCCCAATGAGCAGTTCTTC | CASSHLGGRGTSGPNEQFF
TRBD2 | TRBJ2-5 | TRBV28 | many | TGTGCCAGCAGTGGAGGGACTAGCGGACAAGAGACCCAGTACTTC | CASSGGTSGQETQYF
TRBD2 | TRBJ2-1 | TRBV11-1 | - | TGTGCCAGCAGCGTCTTCTCCAGCTTAGTAGCGGGAAGTATGAATGAGCAGTTCTTC | CASSVFSSLVAGSMNEQFF
TRBD1 | TRBJ1-1 | TRBV6-5 | - | TGTGCCAGCAGTTACGCCACCGGGACAGGGGGCCCGGGAACTGAAGCTTTCTTT | CASSYATGTGGPGTEAFF
- | TRBJ1-6 | TRBV7-2 | many | TGTGCCAGCAGCCCCGGGAGGAGTGATAATTCACCCCTCCACTTT | CASSPGRSDNSPLHF
TRBD1 | TRBJ1-4 | TRBV7-8 | many | TGTGCCAGCACCCCGAGGGGGACAGGGGTCGAAAAACTGTTTTTT | CASTPRGTGVEKLFF
TRBD1 | TRBJ2-3 | TRBV12-3/TRBV12-4 | many | TGTGCCAGCAGTTTGTTAAGGGGGCTTGGCACAGATACGCAGTATTTT | CASSLLRGLGTDTQYF
TRBD2 | TRBJ2-2 | TRBV5-6 | - | TGTGCCAGCGCTGGACTAGCGGGATCAGGGGCCGGGGAGCTGTTTTTT | CASAGLAGSGAGELFF
- | TRBJ1-5 | TRBV20-1 | many | TGCAGTGCTTCTCAGGAAGGGCCGGGGCCCCAGCATTTT | CSASQEGPGPQHF
- | TRBJ2-2 | TRBV4-1 | many | TGCGCCAGCAGCCCAATACTGAAGACCGGGGAGCTGTTTTTT | CASSPILKTGELFF
TRBD2 | TRBJ2-7 | TRBV7-9 | - | TGTGCCAGCAGCTTAGTGTGGGAGGGAGCCTACGAGCAGTACTTC | CASSLVWEGAYEQYF
- | TRBJ2-1 | TRBV5-1 | many | TGCGCCAGCAGCGTGGAGCCTCATAACAATGAGCAGTTCTTC | CASSVEPHNNEQFF
TRBD2 | TRBJ2-3 | TRBV7-2 | few | TGTGCCAGCAGCTCCACTAGCGGGGTGGGGGATACGCAGTATTTT | CASSSTSGVGDTQYF
TRBD2 | TRBJ2-2 | TRBV20-1 | many | TGCAGTTCCATTTCAGCGGGAGGAGACACCGGGGAGCTGTTTTTT | CSSISAGGDTGELFF
- | TRBJ1-2 | TRBV5-5 | - | TGTGCCAGCAGCCCACATTCCGAGGGGCGGTATGGCTACACCTTC | CASSPHSEGRYGYTF
- | TRBJ1-5 | TRBV20-1 | many | TGCAGTGCTCCCAACTCGGGGGTCGGCGGGCGCAATCAGCCCCAGCATTTT | CSAPNSGVGGRNQPQHF
- | TRBJ2-3 | TRBV6-5 | many | TGTGCCAGCAGCCTCACAGGGACTACGCAGTATTTT | CASSLTGTTQYF
- | TRBJ1-4 | TRBV6-1 | few | TGTGCCAGCAGCGAAGCCAGGGCCCCCGGAGGAAAACTGTTTTTT | CASSEARAPGGKLFF
TRBD1 | TRBJ2-5 | TRBV29-1 | many | TGCAGCGTTGGTACAGGGGGCGATGAGACCCAGTACTTC | CSVGTGGDETQYF
- | TRBJ1-1 | TRBV6-2/TRBV6-3 | many | TGTGCCAGCAGTTACACGCTGGCTGAAGCTTTCTTT | CASSYTLAEAFF
- | TRBJ1-2 | TRBV20-1 | many | TGCAGTGCTAGAGATGAGTCCCCCGGACGTGGCTACACCTTC | CSARDESPGRGYTF
- | TRBJ2-7 | TRBV5-1 | many | TGCGCCAGCAGCTTGGCCTCCGGGTCCTACGAGCAGTACTTC | CASSLASGSYEQYF
- | TRBJ1-4 | TRBV12-3/TRBV12-4 | many | TGTGCCAGCAGTTTAGATGGGGGCGCATATGAAAAACTGTTTTTT | CASSLDGGAYEKLFF
TRBD1 | TRBJ2-5 | TRBV7-9 | - | TGTGCCAGCAGCACAGGGGTCTCGGCCCAGTACTTC | CASSTGVSAQYF
- | TRBJ1-1 | TRBV5-6 | many | TGTGCCAGCAGCTTGGCTGGCCTGGGGGACACTGAAGCTTTCTTT | CASSLAGLGDTEAFF
- | TRBJ1-1 | TRBV6-2/TRBV6-3 | many | TGTGCCAGCACCGACCGGGAGAAGGGTGGCACTGAAGCTTTCTTT | CASTDREKGGTEAFF
TRBD2 | TRBJ2-5 | TRBV5-6 | many | TGTGCCAGCAGCTCCCTACTAGCGGGACGCCAAGAGACCCAGTACTTC | CASSSLLAGRQETQYF
TRBD2 | TRBJ2-7 | TRBV6-8 | many | TGTGCCAGCAGTTACTCGGACGGGAGGGACGAGCAGTACTTC | CASSYSDGRDEQYF
TRBD1 | TRBJ1-1 | TRBV29-1 | many | TGCAGCGTTGAAGGGGGGGGGGACAGATCTGGTACTGAAGCTTTCTTT | CSVEGGGDRSGTEAFF
TRBD1 | TRBJ1-4 | TRBV28 | many | TGTGCCAGCACTCAAGGCGGACAGGGGGAAGGAAAACTGTTTTTT | CASTQGGQGEGKLFF
TRBD2 | TRBJ2-1 | TRBV9 | - | TGTGCCAGCAGCTTGGCTAGCGGGAGGGCGGCACCCGAGTTCTTC | CASSLASGRAAPEFF
- | TRBJ1-1 | TRBV29-1 | many | TGCAGCGTTGAACGGACAGCGAACACTGAAGCTTTCTTT | CSVERTANTEAFF
- | TRBJ2-3 | TRBV4-3 | many | TGCGCCAGCAGCCAAGAGTATTCTAGGGCAGATACGCAGTATTTT | CASSQEYSRADTQYF
- | TRBJ1-4 | TRBV7-9 | few | TGTGCCAGCAGCTCAAGCGCGGGACCCCTGTTTTTT | CASSSSAGPLFF
- | TRBJ2-1 | TRBV5-1 | many | TGCGCCAGCAGCTCCAGGGTTTACAATGAGCAGTTCTTC | CASSSRVYNEQFF
- | TRBJ2-7 | TRBV7-6 | many | TGTGCCAGCAGTTCTGCGCAATCCTACGAGCAGTACTTC | CASSSAQSYEQYF
TRBD2 | TRBJ2-3 | TRBV2 | many | TGTGCCAGCAGTGAACCTACCCGTCTAGCGGGAGGGGATACGCAGTATTTT | CASSEPTRLAGGDTQYF
- | TRBJ2-5 | TRBV20-1 | many | TGCAGTTTACTACGGGAGACCCAGTACTTC | CSLLRETQYF
- | TRBJ2-7 | TRBV20-1 | many | TGCAGTGCTATCCCCCCTCTTGGGCGGTGGAGGTACGAGCAGTACTTC | CSAIPPLGRWRYEQYF
TRBD2 | TRBJ2-1 | TRBV7-3 | many | TGTGCCAGCAGCTTAGCGGGACTAGCGGGAGTAGAGGAGCAGTTCTTC | CASSLAGLAGVEEQFF
- | TRBJ1-2 | TRBV5-1 | many | TGCGCCAGCAGCTTGGAAGGGTTCGGCTACACCTTC | CASSLEGFGYTF
TRBD1 | TRBJ1-5 | TRBV7-2 | few | TGTGCCAGCAGCCTTCGGACAGGCCTTAGCAATCAGCCCCAGCATTTT | CASSLRTGLSNQPQHF
- | TRBJ2-3 | TRBV20-1 | few | TGCAGTGCTAGAGACCTTCGAGGGATCAACTTCGATACGCAGTATTTT | CSARDLRGINFDTQYF
TRBD2 | TRBJ2-7 | TRBV7-2 | - | TGTGCCAGCAGCCCCACCCCCGGGACTAGGCTCCACTTC | CASSPTPGTRLHF
TRBD2 | TRBJ2-5 | TRBV12-3/TRBV12-4 | many | TGTGCCAGCAGTTTAGCTAGCGGTAGCGGGGGAGAGACCCAGTACTTC | CASSLASGSGGETQYF
- | TRBJ2-1 | TRBV19 | - | TGTGCCAGTAGGAACAGCGATGAGCAGTTCTTC | CASRNSDEQFF
- | TRBJ2-7 | TRBV5-1 | - | TGCGCCAGCAGCCTGCGCGAGGACTGCGAGCAGTACTTC | CASSLREDCEQYF
TRBD1 | TRBJ1-1 | TRBV2 | - | TGTGCCGGCGCTGGACAGGGGAGCACTGAAGCTTTCTTT | CAGAGQGSTEAFF
TRBD1 | TRBJ2-7 | TRBV5-1 | many | TGCGCCAGCAGCTTGGCAAGGACAGGGGACGAGCAGTACTTC | CASSLARTGDEQYF
TRBD1 | TRBJ2-2 | TRBV27 | many | TGTGCCAGCAGTTTAAATTTCGGGACAGCCGGGGAGCTGTTTTTT | CASSLNFGTAGELFF
- | TRBJ1-2 | TRBV15 | many | TGTGCCACCAGCAGAGACCTCTATGGCTACACCTTC | CATSRDLYGYTF